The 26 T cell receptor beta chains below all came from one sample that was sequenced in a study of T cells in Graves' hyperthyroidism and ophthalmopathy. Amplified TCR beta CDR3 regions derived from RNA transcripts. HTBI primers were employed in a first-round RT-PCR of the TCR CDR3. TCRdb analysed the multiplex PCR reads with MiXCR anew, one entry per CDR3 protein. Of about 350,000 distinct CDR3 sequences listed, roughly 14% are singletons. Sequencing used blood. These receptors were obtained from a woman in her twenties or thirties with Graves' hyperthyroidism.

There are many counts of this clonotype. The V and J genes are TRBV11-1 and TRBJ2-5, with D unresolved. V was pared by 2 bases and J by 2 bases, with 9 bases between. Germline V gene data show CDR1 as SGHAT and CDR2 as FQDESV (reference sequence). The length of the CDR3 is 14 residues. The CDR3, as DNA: TGTGCCAGCAGCTTAAGGAATCAACAAGAGACCCAGTACTTC. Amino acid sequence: CASSLRNQQETQYF.

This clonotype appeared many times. CDR3 nucleotides: TGTGCCAGCAGTGTAGCGGGAGGATTGGGAGAGACCCAGTACTTC. This sequence encodes CASSVAGGLGETQYF. The rearrangement joins TRBV28 to TRBJ2-5; 10 bases are shared with TRBD2. CDR1 and CDR2 (germline): MDHEN, SYDVKM. After removal of 5 bases from V and 4 bases from J, the junction contained 7 bases not matched to a gene. The CDR3 is 15 amino acids.

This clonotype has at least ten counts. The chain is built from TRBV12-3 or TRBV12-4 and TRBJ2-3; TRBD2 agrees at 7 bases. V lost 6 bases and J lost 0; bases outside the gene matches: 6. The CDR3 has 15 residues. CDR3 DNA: TGTGCCAGCAGCCCGCTAGCGGAAAGCACAGATACGCAGTATTTT. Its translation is CASSPLAESTDTQYF.

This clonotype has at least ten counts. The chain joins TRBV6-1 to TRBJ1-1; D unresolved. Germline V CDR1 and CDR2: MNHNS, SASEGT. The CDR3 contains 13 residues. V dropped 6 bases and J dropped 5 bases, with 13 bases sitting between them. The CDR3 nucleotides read TGTGCCAGCAGGAGCTCTTACTCGACTGAAGCTTTCTTT. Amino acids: CASRSSYSTEAFF.

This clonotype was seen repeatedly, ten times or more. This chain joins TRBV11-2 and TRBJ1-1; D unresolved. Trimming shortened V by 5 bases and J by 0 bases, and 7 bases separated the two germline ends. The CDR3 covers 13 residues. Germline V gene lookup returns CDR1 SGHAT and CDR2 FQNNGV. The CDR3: CASSLRLNTEAFF. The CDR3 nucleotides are TGTGCCAGCAGCCTCCGACTGAACACTGAAGCTTTCTTT.

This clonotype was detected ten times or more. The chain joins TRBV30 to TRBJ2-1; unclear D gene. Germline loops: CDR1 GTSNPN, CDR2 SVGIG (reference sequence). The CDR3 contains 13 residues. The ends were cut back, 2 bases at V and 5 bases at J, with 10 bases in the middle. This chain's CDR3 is CAWSFRRHNEQFF. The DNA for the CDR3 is TGTGCCTGGAGTTTTCGCAGGCACAATGAGCAGTTCTTC.

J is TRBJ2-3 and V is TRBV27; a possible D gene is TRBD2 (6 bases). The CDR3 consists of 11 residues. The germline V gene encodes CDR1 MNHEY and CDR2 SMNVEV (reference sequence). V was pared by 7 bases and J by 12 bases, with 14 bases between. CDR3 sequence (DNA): TGTGCCAGCATGATCCGGGACTCCCAGTATTTT. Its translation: CASMIRDSQYF.

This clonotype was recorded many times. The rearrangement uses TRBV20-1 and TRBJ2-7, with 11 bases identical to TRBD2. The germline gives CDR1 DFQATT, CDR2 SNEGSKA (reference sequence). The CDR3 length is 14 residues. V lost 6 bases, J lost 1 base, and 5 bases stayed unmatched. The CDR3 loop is CSAETSGSSYEQYF. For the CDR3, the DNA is TGCAGTGCAGAAACTAGCGGGAGTTCCTACGAGCAGTACTTC.

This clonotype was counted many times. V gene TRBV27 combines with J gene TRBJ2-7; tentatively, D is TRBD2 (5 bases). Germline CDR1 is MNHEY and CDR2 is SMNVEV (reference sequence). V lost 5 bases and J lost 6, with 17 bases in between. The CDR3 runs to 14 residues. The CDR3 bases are TGTGCCAGCAGTAATTTTCATGCGGGTGGCGAGCAGTACTTC. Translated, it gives CASSNFHAGGEQYF.

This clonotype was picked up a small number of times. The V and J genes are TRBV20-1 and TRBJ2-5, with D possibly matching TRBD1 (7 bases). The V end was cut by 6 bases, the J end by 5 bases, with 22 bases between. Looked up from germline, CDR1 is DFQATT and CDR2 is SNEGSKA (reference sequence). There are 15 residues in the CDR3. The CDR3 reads CSARIRTGRGETQYF. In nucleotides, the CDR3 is TGCAGTGCCAGAATCCGGACAGGCCGGGGGGAGACCCAGTACTTC.

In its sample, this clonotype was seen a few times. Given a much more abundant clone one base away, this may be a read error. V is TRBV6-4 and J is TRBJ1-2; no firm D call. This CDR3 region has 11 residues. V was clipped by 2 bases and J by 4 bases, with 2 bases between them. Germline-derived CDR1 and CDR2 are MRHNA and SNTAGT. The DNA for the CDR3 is TGTGCCAGCAGTGACAGCTATGGCTACACCTTC. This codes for CASSDSYGYTF.

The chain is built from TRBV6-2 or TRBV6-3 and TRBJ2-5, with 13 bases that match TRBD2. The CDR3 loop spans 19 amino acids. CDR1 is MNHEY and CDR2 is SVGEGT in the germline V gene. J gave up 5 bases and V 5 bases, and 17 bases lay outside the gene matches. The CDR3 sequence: CASSAAGPTSGRAGETQYF. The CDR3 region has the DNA TGTGCCAGCAGTGCCGCCGGGCCCACTAGCGGGAGGGCCGGGGAGACCCAGTACTTC.

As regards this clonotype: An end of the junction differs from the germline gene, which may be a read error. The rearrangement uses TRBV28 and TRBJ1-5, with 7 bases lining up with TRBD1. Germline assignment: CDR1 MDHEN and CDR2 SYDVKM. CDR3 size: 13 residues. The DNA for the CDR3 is TGTGCCAGCAGCACAGGGGTGGATCAGCTCCAGCATTTT. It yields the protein CASSTGVDQLQHF.

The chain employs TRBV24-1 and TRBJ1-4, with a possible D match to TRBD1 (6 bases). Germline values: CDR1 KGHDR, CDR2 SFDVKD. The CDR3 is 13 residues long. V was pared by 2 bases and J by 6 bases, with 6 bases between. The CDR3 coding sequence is TGTGCCACCAGTGATTCAGGGGATGAAAAACTGTTTTTT. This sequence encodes CATSDSGDEKLFF.

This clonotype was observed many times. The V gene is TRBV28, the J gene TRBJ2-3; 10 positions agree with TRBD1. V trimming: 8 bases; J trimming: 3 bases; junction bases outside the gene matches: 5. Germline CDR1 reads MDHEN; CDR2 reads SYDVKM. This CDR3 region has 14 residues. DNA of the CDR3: TGTGCCAGCCTATGGGACAGGGGAACAGATACGCAGTATTTT. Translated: CASLWDRGTDTQYF.

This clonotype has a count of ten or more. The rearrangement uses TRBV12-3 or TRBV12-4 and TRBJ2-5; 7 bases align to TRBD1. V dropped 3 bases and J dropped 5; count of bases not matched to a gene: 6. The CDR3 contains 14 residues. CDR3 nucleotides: TGTGCCAGCAGTTTTAAGGGGGCCGGGGAGACCCAGTACTTC. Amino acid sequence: CASSFKGAGETQYF.

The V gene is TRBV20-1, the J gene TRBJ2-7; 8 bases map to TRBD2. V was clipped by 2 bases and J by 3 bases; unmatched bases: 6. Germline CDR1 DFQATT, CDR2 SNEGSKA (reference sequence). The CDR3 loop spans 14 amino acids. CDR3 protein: CSARRREVNYEQYF. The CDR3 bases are TGCAGTGCTAGACGGCGGGAGGTGAACTACGAGCAGTACTTC.

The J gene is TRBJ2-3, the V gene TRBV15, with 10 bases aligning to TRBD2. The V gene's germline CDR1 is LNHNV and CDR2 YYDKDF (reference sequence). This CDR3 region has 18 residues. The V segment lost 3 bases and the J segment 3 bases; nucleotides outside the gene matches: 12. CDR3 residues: CATSSERLAGYETDTQYF. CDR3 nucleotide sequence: TGTGCCACCAGCAGTGAAAGACTAGCGGGCTACGAGACAGATACGCAGTATTTT.

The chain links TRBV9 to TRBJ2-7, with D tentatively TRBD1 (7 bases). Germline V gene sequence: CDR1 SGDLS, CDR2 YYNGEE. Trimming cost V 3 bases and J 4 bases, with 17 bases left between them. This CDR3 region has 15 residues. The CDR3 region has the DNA TGTGCCAGCAGCGCTGACGGGGCAGGGGGGTACGAGCAGTACTTC. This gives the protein CASSADGAGGYEQYF.

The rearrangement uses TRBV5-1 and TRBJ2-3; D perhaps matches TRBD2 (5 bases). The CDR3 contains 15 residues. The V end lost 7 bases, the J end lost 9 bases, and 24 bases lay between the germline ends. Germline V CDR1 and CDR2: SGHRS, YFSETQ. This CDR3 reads CASAVLGDQVDTQYF. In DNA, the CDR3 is TGCGCCAGCGCTGTCCTCGGGGATCAGGTGGACACGCAGTATTTT. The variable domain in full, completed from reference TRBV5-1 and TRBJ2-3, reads KAGVTQTPRYLIKTRGQQVTLSCSPISGHRSVSWYQQTPGQGLQFLFEYFSETQRNKGNFPGRFSGRQFSNSRSEMNVSTLELGDSALYLCASAVLGDQVDTQYFGPGTRLTVL.

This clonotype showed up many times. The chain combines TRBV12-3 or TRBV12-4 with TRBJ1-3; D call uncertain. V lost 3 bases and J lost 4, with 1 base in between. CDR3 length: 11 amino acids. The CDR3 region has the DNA TGTGCCAGCAGTTTCGGAAACACCATATATTTT. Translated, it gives CASSFGNTIYF.

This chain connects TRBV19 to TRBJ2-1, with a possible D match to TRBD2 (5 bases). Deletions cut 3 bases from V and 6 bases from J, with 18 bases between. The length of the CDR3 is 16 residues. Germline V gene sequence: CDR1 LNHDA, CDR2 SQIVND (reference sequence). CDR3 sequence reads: CASSMRVPREFNEQFF. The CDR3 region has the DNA TGTGCCAGTAGTATGAGGGTACCGAGGGAGTTCAATGAGCAGTTCTTC.

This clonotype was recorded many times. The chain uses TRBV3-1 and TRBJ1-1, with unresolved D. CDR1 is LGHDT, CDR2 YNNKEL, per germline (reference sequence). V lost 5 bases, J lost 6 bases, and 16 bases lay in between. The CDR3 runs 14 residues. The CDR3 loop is CASSSRAARPEAFF. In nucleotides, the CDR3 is TGTGCCAGCAGCAGTCGCGCGGCCCGTCCTGAAGCTTTCTTT.

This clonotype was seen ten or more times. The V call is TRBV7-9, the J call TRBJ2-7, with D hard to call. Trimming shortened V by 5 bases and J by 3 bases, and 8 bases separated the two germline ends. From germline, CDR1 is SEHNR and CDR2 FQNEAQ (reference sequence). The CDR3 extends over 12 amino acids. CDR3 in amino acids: CASSLSDYEQYF. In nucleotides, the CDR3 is TGTGCCAGCAGCCTCTCGGACTACGAGCAGTACTTC.

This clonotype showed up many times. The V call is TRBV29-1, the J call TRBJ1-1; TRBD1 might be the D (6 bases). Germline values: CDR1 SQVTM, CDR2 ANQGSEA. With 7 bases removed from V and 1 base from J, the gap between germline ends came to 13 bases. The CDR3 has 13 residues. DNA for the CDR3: TGCAGCGCCCCCGGGACAACGAACACTGAAGCTTTCTTT. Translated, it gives CSAPGTTNTEAFF.

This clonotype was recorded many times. DNA of the CDR3: TGTGCCAGCAGCTTGGTTACCCTTTCCGGCTACGAGCAGTACTTC. Translation gives CASSLVTLSGYEQYF. The chain uses TRBV11-2 and TRBJ2-7; no clear D gene. CDR1 SGHAT and CDR2 FQNNGV come from the germline V gene. V was shortened by 3 bases and J by 3 bases, with 15 bases between the two germline ends. The CDR3 runs to 15 residues.